This entry features one TCR beta chain sequence. These data belong to a study of blood T cell repertoires in COVID-19. For the study at large: Some COVID-19 samples were acute and others convalescent; all came from the United States, Italy and Spain. Sources were T cells, B-cell-depleted T cells, or PBMCs; the material itself was cDNA or gDNA.

The authors' processing: Estimation of nucleated cell counts was performed using reference gene primer amplification. Sequencing used immunoSEQ multiplex PCR; TCRdb keeps in-frame clones, though not all of them. The DNA was the basis for D and trimming; V, J and clone size are from that table. The profile shows 80,000 to 130,000 clones, roughly 86% of them singletons. The clonotype was recovered from an older woman with acute or convalescent COVID-19. The sample consisted of peripheral blood.

CDR3 residues: CASSLGSQGNGNTIYF. CDR3 coding DNA: TGTGCCAGCAGCTTAGGCAGCCAGGGGAATGGAAACACCATATATTTT. V usage is TRBV13 and J usage is TRBJ1-3, with D maybe TRBD1 (6 bases). Deletions cut 0 bases from V and 3 bases from J, with 12 bases between. This CDR3 is built from 16 residues. CDR1 PRHDT and CDR2 FYEKMQ come from the germline V gene (reference sequence).